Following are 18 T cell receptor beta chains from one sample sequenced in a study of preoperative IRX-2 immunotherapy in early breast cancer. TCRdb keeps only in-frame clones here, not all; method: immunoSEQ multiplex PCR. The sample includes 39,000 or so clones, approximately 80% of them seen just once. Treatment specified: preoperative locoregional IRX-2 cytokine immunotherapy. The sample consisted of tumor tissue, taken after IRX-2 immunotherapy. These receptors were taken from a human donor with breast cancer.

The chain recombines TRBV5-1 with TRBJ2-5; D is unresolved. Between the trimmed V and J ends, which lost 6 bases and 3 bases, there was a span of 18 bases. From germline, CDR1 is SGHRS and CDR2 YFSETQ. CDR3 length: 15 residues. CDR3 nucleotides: TGCGCCAGCACTTTTATCGGTTCTCCCGAAGAGACCCAGTACTTC. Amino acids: CASTFIGSPEETQYF. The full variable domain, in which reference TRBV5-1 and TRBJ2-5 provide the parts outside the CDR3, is KAGVTQTPRYLIKTRGQQVTLSCSPISGHRSVSWYQQTPGQGLQFLFEYFSETQRNKGNFPGRFSGRQFSNSRSEMNVSTLELGDSALYLCASTFIGSPEETQYFGPGTRLLVL.

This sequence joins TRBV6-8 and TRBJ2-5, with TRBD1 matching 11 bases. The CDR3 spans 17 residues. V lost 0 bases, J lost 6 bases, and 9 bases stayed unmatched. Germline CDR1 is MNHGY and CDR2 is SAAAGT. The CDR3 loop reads CASSYSKWTGGEKTQYF. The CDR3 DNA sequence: TGTGCCAGCAGTTACTCGAAGTGGACAGGGGGCGAGAAGACCCAGTACTTC.

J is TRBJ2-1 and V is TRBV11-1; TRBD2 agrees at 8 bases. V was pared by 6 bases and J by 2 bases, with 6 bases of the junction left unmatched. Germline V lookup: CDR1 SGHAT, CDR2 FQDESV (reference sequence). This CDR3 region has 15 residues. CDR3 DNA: TGTGCCAGCAGGGGGCGGGGGGCCACCTACAATGAGCAGTTCTTC. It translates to CASRGRGATYNEQFF.

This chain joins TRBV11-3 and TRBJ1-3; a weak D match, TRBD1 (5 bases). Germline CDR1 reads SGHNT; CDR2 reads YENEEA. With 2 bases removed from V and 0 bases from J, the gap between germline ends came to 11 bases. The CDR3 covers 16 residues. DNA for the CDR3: TGTGCCAGCAGCTTACAGGGACTGCCCTCTGGAAACACCATATATTTT. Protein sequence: CASSLQGLPSGNTIYF.

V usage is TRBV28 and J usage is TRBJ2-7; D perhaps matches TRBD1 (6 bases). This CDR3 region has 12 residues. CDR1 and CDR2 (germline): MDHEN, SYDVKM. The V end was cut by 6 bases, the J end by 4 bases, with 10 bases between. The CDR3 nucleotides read TGTGCCAGCAGACCAGACAGGTACGAGCAGTACTTC. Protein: CASRPDRYEQYF.

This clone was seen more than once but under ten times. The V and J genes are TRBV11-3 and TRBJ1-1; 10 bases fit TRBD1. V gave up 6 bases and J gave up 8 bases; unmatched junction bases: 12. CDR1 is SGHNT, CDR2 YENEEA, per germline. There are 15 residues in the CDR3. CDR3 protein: CASSQGDRGGPEAFF. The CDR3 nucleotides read TGTGCCAGCAGTCAAGGGGACAGGGGTGGACCCGAAGCTTTCTTT.

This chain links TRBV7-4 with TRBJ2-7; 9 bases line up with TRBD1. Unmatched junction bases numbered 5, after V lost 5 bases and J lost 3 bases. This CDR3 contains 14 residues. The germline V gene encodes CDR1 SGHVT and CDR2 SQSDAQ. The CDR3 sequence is CASSLPGQGYEQYF. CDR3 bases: TGTGCCAGCAGCCTGCCGGGACAGGGCTACGAGCAGTACTTC.

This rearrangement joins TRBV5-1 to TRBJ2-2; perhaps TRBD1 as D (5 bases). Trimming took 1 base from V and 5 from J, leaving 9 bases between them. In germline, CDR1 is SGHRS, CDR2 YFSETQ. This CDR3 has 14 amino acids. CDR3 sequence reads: CASSLYRRTGELFF. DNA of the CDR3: TGCGCCAGCAGCTTGTACAGGCGGACCGGGGAGCTGTTTTTT.

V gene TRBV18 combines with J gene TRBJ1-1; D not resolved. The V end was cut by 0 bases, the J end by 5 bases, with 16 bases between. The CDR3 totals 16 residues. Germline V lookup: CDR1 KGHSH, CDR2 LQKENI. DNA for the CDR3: TGTGCCAGCTCACCACCGGTCGGGGATCGGCGGACTGAAGCTTTCTTT. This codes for CASSPPVGDRRTEAFF.

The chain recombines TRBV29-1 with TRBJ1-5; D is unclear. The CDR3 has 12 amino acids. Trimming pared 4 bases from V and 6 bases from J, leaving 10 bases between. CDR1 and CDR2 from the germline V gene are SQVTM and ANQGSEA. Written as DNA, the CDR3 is TGCAGCGTTGGGAGGGCCGGTCAGCCCCAGCATTTT. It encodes CSVGRAGQPQHF.

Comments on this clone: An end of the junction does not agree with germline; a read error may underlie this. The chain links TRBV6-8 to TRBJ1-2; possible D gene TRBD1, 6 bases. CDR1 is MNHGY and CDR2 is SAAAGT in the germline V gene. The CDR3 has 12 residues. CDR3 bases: TGTGCCAGCAGTGAGGGGGTCGGGACGCCGTACTTC. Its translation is CASSEGVGTPYF.

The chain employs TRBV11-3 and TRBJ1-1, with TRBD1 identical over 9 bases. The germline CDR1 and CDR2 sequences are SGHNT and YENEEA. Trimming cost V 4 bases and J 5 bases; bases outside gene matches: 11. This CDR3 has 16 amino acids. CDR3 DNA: TGTGCCAGCAGCTACGGAGACAGGGGGATTCGGACTGAAGCTTTCTTT. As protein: CASSYGDRGIRTEAFF.

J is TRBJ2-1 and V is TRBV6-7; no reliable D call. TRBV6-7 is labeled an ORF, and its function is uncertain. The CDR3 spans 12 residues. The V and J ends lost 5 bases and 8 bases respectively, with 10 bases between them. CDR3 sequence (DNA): TGTGCCAGCAGTGAATCTTCGTATGAGCAGTTCTTC. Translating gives CASSESSYEQFF.

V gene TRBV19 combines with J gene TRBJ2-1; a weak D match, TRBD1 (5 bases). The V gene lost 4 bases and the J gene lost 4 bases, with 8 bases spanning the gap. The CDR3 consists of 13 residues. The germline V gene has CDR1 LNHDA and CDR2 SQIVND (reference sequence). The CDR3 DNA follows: TGTGCCAGTAGTAGGGGCCTTTACAATGAGCAGTTCTTC. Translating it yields CASSRGLYNEQFF.

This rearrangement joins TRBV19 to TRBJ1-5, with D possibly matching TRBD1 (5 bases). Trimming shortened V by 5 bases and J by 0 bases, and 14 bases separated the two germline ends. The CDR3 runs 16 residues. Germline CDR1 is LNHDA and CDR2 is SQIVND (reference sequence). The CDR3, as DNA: TGTGCCAGTAGTCCCGGGGCCGGCTATAGCAATCAGCCCCAGCATTTT. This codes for CASSPGAGYSNQPQHF.

The CDR3 sequence is CASSQDLGYGWAQHF. The DNA of the CDR3 is TGCGCCAGCAGCCAAGATTTGGGTTACGGATGGGCCCAGCATTTT. The chain carries TRBV1 and TRBJ1-5. TRBV1 is an annotated pseudogene. The CDR3 spans 15 residues.

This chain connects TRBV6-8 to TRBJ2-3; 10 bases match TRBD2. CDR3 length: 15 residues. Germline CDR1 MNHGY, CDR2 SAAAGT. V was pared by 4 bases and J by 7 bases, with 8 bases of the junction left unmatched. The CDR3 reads CASSSSGTSVYTQYF. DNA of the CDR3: TGTGCCAGCAGTTCATCCGGGACTAGCGTCTATACGCAGTATTTT.

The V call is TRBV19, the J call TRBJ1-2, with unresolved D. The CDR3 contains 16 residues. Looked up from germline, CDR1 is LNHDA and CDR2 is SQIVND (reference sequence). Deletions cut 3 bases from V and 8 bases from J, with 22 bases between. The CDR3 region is CASSMGGNRRPGGYTF. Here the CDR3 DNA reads TGTGCCAGTAGTATGGGTGGAAACCGACGGCCTGGGGGCTACACCTTC.